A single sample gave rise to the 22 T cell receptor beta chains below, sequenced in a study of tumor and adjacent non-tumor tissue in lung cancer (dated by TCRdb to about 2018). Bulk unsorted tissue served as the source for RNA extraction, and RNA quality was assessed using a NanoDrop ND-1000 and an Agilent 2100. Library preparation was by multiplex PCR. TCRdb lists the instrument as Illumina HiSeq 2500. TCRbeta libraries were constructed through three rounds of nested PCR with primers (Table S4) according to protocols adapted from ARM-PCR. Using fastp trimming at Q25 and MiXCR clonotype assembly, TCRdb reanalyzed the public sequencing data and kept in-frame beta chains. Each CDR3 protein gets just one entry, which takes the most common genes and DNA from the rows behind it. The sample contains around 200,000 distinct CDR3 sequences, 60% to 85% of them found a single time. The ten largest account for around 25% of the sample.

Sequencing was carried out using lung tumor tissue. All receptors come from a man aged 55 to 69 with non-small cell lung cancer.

The CDR3 sequence: CASSSAIGEAFF. Here the CDR3 DNA reads TGTGCCAGCAGTTCGGCCATAGGGGAAGCTTTCTTT. The chain couples TRBV6-5 to TRBJ1-1, with D uncertain. V was cut by 4 bases and J by 8 bases, with 11 bases left in between. Germline CDR1 reads MNHEY; CDR2 reads SVGAGI. The CDR3 length is 12 residues.

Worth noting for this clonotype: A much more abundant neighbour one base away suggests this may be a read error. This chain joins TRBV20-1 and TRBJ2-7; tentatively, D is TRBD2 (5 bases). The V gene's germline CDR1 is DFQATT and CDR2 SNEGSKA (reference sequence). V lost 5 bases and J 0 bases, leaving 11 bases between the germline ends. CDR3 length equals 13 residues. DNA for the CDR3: TGCAGTGCTGGAGCGGCGAACTCCTACGAGCAGTACTTC. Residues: CSAGAANSYEQYF.

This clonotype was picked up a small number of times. Written as DNA, the CDR3 is TGTGCCAGCAGCAAACAGGGAAATGTCAATCAGCCCCAGCATTTT. It specifies CASSKQGNVNQPQHF. The chain is built from TRBV6-1 and TRBJ1-5; tentatively, D is TRBD1 (6 bases). The V gene lost 6 bases and the J gene lost 3 bases, with 15 bases spanning the gap. The CDR3 length is 15 residues. Germline CDR1 reads MNHNS; CDR2 reads SASEGT.

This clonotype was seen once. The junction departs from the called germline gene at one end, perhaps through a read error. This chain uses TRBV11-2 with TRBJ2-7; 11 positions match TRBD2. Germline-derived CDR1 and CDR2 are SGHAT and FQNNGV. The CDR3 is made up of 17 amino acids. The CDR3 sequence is CANSTVRLAGWGYEQYF. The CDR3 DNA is TGTGCCAACAGCACCGTGAGACTAGCGGGGTGGGGCTACGAGCAGTACTTC.

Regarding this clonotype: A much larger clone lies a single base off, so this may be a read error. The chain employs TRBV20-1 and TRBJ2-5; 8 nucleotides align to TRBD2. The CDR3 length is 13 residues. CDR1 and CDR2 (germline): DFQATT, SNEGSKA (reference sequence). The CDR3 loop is CSVRGPSGETQYF. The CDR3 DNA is TGCAGTGTTAGAGGGCCTAGCGGGGAGACCCAGTACTTC.

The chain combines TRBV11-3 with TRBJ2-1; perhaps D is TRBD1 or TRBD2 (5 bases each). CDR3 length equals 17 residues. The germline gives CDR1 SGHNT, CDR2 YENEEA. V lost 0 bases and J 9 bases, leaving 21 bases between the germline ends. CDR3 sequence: CASSLEGTRNRFGEQFF. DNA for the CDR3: TGTGCCAGCAGCTTAGAAGGGACCCGTAACAGGTTCGGTGAGCAGTTCTTC.

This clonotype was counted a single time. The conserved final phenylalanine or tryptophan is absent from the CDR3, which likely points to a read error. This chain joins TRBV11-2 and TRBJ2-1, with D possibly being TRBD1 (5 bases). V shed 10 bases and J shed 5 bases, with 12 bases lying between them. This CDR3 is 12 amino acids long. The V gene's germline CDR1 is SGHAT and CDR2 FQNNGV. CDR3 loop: CANNLGDNEQFL. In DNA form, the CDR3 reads TGTGCCAACAACTTAGGGGACAATGAGCAGTTCTTA.

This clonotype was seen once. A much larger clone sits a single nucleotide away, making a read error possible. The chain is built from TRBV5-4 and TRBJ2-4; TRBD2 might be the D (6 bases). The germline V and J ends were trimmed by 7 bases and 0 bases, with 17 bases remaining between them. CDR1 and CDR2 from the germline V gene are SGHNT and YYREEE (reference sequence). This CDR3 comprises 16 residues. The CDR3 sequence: CASPNRDWEAKNIQYF. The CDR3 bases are TGTGCCAGCCCTAACCGGGACTGGGAAGCCAAAAACATTCAGTACTTC.

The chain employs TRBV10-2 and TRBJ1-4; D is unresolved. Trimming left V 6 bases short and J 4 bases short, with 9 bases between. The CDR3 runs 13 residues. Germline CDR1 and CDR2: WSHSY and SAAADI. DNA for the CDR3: TGCGCCAGCAGCCCCGGGAATAATGAAAAACTGTTTTTT. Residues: CASSPGNNEKLFF.

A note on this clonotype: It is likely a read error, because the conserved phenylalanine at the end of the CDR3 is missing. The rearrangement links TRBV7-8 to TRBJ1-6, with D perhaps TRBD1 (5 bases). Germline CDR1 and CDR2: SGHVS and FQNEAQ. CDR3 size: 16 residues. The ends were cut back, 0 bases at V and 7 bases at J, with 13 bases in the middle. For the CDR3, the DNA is TGTGCCAGCAGCTTAGCGCTGGGCGGACAAAATTCACCCCTCCACTCT. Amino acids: CASSLALGGQNSPLHS.

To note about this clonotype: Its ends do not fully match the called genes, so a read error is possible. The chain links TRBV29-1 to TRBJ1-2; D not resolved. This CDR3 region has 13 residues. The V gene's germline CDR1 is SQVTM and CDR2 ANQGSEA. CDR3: CSVVPQTNYGYTF. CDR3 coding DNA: TGTAGCGTTGTCCCTCAGACAAACTATGGCTACACCTTC.

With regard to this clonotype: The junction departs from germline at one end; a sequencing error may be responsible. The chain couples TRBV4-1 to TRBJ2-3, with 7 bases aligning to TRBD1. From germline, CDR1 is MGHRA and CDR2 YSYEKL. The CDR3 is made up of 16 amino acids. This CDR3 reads CTSSQARQGFADTQYF. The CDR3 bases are TGCACCAGCAGCCAAGCGAGACAGGGTTTTGCGGATACGCAGTATTTT.

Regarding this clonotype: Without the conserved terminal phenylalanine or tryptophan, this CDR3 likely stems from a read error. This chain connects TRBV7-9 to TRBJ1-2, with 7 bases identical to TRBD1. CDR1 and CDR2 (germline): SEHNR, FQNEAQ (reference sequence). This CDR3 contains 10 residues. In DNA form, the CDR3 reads TGTGGTACAGGGGACTATGGCTACACCATC. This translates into CGTGDYGYTI.

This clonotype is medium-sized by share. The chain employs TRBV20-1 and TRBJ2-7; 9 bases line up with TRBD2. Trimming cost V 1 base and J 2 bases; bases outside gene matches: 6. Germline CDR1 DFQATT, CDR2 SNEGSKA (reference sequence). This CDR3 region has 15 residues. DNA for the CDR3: TGCAGTGCTAGAGCCAGCGGGGGGATAGCCTACGAGCAGTACTTC. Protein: CSARASGGIAYEQYF.

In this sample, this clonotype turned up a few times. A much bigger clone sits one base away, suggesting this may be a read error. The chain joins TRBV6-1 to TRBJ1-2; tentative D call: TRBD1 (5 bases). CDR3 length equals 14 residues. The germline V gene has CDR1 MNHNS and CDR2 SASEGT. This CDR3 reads CASKEGLGDYGYIF. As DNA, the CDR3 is TGTGCCAGCAAGGAAGGGCTGGGGGACTATGGCTACATCTTC.

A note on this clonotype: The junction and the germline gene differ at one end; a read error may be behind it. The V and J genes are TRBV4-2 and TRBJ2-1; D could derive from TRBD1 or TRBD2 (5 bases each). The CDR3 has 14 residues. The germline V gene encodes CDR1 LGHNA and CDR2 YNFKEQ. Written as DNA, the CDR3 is TGTGTCAGCAGGGAGATCCGGGAATGGAATGAGCAGTTCTTC. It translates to CVSREIREWNEQFF.

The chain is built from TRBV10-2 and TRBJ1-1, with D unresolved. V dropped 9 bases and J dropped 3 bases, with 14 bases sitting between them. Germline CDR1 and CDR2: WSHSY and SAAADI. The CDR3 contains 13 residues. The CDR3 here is CASNTNRDTEAFF. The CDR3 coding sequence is TGCGCCAGTAATACGAACAGAGACACTGAAGCTTTCTTT.

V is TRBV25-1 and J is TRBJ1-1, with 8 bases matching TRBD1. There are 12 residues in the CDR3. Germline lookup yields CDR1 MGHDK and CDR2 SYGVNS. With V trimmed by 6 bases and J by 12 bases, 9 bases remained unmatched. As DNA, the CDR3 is TGTGCCAGCAGCCCGTTGGGACAGGAACCTTTCTTT. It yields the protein CASSPLGQEPFF.

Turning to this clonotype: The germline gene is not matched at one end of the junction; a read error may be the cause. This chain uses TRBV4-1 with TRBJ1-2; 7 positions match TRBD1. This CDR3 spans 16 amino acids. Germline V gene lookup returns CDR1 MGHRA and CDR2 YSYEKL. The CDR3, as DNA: TGCGCCAACAGCCCCGGTGGAACAGGGGACTACTATGGTTACACCTTC. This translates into CANSPGGTGDYYGYTF.

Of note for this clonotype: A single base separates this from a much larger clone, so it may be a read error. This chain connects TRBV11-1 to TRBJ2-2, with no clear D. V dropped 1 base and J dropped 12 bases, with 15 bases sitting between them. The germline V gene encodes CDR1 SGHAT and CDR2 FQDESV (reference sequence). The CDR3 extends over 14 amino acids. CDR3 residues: CASSLVGARQQLFF. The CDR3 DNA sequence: TGTGCCAGCAGCTTAGTGGGCGCGAGGCAGCAGCTGTTTTTT.

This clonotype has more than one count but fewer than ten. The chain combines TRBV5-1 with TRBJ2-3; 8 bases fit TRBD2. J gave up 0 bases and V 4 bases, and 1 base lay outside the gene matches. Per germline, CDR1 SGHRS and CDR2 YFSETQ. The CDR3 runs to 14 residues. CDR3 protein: CASSAGGSTDTQYF. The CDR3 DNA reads TGCGCCAGCAGCGCGGGGGGTAGCACAGATACGCAGTATTTT.

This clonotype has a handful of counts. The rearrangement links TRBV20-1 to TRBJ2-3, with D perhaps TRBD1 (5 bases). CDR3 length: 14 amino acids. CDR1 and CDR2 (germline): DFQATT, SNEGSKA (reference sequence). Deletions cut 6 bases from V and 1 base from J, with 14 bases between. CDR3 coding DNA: TGCAGTGCCGCGACAGCAAGAGGCACAGATACGCAGTATTTT. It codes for CSAATARGTDTQYF.